Listed below are T cell receptor beta chains from one sample, sequenced in a study of early T cells in non-severe SARS-CoV-2 infection. TCRdb processed the 5' RACE reads anew with MiXCR; each CDR3 protein has one entry. This sample has more than 55,000 distinct CDR3 sequences, with approximately 6.1% found just once. Specimen: whole blood, collected at baseline. These receptors came from an adult who was a healthcare worker with PCR-confirmed SARS-CoV-2 infection or an uninfected control (not recorded which). The CDR3 runs from the conserved cysteine through the conserved F or W. Each record gives: CDR3 length, D gene, clone size, J gene, V gene, CDR3 protein, CDR3 DNA. D genes are given only for firm matches. Clone sizes are given selectively: once, few, many, or a class where the clone is expanded.

13,TRBD1,many,TRBJ1-1,TRBV4-1,CASSPGTGDEAFF,TGCGCCAGCAGCCCAGGGACAGGAGATGAAGCTTTCTTT
13,TRBD2,NA,TRBJ2-2,TRBV11-3,CASSREGTGELFF,TGTGCCAGCAGCAGGGAGGGCACCGGGGAGCTGTTTTTT
14,NA,many,TRBJ2-7,TRBV20-1,CRGQGAGVRNEQYF,TGCAGAGGGCAGGGGGCGGGAGTCAGAAACGAGCAGTACTTC
16,NA,NA,TRBJ2-1,TRBV7-9,CASSLIVSPAGNEQFF,TGTGCCAGCAGCTTAATCGTCTCCCCGGCTGGGAATGAGCAGTTCTTC
15,NA,many,TRBJ1-4,TRBV6-5,CASSYSMVKNEKLFF,TGTGCCAGCAGTTACTCAATGGTCAAAAATGAAAAACTGTTTTTT
17,NA,NA,TRBJ2-5,TRBV21-1,CASSKEGSGRYQETQYF,TGTGCCAGCAGCAAAGAAGGGTCAGGGCGCTACCAAGAGACCCAGTACTTC
16,NA,many,TRBJ2-7,TRBV4-2,CASSQDKRGANYEQYF,TGTGCCAGCAGCCAAGATAAAAGGGGAGCCAACTACGAGCAGTACTTC
12,TRBD1,many,TRBJ2-7,TRBV29-1,CSVSTGVNEQYF,TGCAGCGTTTCGACAGGGGTCAACGAGCAGTACTTC
13,NA,many,TRBJ1-5,TRBV2,CASSVNLGQPQHF,TGTGCCAGCAGTGTCAACCTGGGTCAGCCCCAGCATTTT
14,TRBD2,many,TRBJ2-5,TRBV18,CASSPASGEETQYF,TGTGCCAGCTCACCAGCGAGCGGGGAAGAGACCCAGTACTTC